Listed here are 20 T cell receptor beta chains from one sample, sequenced in a study of T cells in Graves' hyperthyroidism and ophthalmopathy. The TCR beta CDR3 regions underwent amplification using RNA transcripts as the source. The primer set for the first-round RT-PCR of the TCR CDR3 was HTBI. A single record per CDR3 protein comes from TCRdb applying MiXCR to the multiplex PCR reads. The repertoire has 500,000 to 550,000 distinct CDR3 sequences, 20% of them found once; the top ten carry roughly 50%. The sequencing sample was made of blood. The receptors here all came from a man in his forties with Graves' ophthalmopathy.

As to this clonotype: A junction end diverges from the germline sequence, so it may reflect a read error. The chain recombines TRBV7-7 with TRBJ2-7; no clear D. Germline assignment: CDR1 SSHAT and CDR2 FNYEAQ (reference sequence). This CDR3 is built from 17 residues. The CDR3 nucleotides read TGTGCTAGCAACTCGCTGAACCCAACCAGCCGCTCCTACGAGCAGTACTTC. Translation: CASNSLNPTSRSYEQYF.

Ten or more counts support this clonotype. This chain uses TRBV7-4 with TRBJ2-7; D is possibly TRBD1 or TRBD2 (5 bases each). The CDR3 length is 16 residues. Between the trimmed V and J ends, which lost 4 bases and 4 bases, there was a span of 20 bases. CDR1 is SGHVT, CDR2 SQSDAQ, per germline. In DNA, the CDR3 is TGTGCCAGCAGCTCCGGGACCCGCCCGTATCCATACGAGCAGTACTTC. Protein product: CASSSGTRPYPYEQYF.

This clonotype was seen a few times. J is TRBJ1-1 and V is TRBV20-1; 10 nucleotides match TRBD1. The CDR3 has 15 amino acids. The V gene end was trimmed by 3 bases and the J gene end by 0 bases; junction bases not matched to a gene: 4. Per germline, CDR1 DFQATT and CDR2 SNEGSKA (reference sequence). This CDR3 is CSASWDRGVNTEAFF. The CDR3 DNA reads TGCAGTGCTAGTTGGGACAGGGGAGTGAACACTGAAGCTTTCTTT.

This clonotype was counted a few times. The rearrangement links TRBV18 to TRBJ2-1; possibly TRBD2 for D (6 bases). CDR1 KGHSH and CDR2 LQKENI come from the germline V gene. This CDR3 comprises 15 residues. Trimming shortened V by 3 bases and J by 10 bases, and 19 bases separated the two germline ends. CDR3 DNA: TGTGCCAGCTCACCTCTTCTCCGGGACTTCCACGAGCAGTTCTTC. This encodes CASSPLLRDFHEQFF. The full variable domain, with the rest looked up from reference TRBV18 and TRBJ2-1, is NAGVMQNPRHLVRRRGQEARLRCSPMKGHSHVYWYRQLPEEGLKFMVYLQKENIIDESGMPKERFSAEFPKEGPSILRIQQVVRGDSAAYFCASSPLLRDFHEQFFGPGTRLTVL.

This clonotype came up a few times. This sequence joins TRBV5-5 and TRBJ2-1; 13 nucleotides line up with TRBD2. Germline V gene lookup returns CDR1 SGHKS and CDR2 YYEKEE (reference sequence). Germline trimming cut 4 bases from V and 8 bases from J; bases unmatched to any gene: 3. This CDR3 has 14 residues. The CDR3 is CASSKGLAGDEQFF. The CDR3 DNA reads as TGTGCCAGCAGCAAAGGACTAGCGGGAGATGAGCAGTTCTTC.

The chain has TRBV5-1 and TRBJ1-1; 9 nucleotides agree with TRBD1. This CDR3 comprises 16 residues. Germline V gene data show CDR1 as SGHRS and CDR2 as YFSETQ. J gave up 1 base and V 3 bases, and 7 bases lay outside the gene matches. The CDR3 DNA reads TGCGCCAGCAGCTCAACAGGGGGCTCTGCGAACACTGAAGCTTTCTTT. This codes for CASSSTGGSANTEAFF.

Concerning this clonotype itself: Since a much larger clone is just one base distant, this may be a read error. This chain connects TRBV30 to TRBJ1-1, with a weak D call TRBD1 (5 bases). CDR1 and CDR2 (germline): GTSNPN, SVGIG (reference sequence). The CDR3 runs to 14 residues. The CDR3 sequence is CAWIIWGVNTGAFF. The CDR3 DNA reads as TGTGCCTGGATAATCTGGGGCGTTAACACTGGAGCTTTCTTT.

This clonotype occurred a few times. It may be a read error: a sequence one base away is much more abundant. This chain uses TRBV2 with TRBJ2-5; no firm D call. V was trimmed by 6 bases and J by 2 bases, leaving 1 base between them. The CDR3 is 10 amino acids. Looked up from germline, CDR1 is SNHLY and CDR2 is FYNNEI. CDR3 sequence: CASRQETQYF. In DNA form, the CDR3 reads TGTGCCAGCAGACAAGAGACCCAGTACTTC. The full variable domain, with the rest looked up from reference TRBV2 and TRBJ2-5, is EPEVTQTPSHQVTQMGQEVILRCVPISNHLYFYWYRQILGQKVEFLVSFYNNEISEKSEIFDDQFSVERPDGSNFTLKIRSTKLEDSAMYFCASRQETQYFGPGTRLLVL.

This clonotype was recorded at least ten times. The chain couples TRBV5-5 to TRBJ2-1, with 7 bases fitting TRBD2. V trimming: 4 bases; J trimming: 0 bases; junction bases outside the gene matches: 7. The CDR3 is 16 amino acids. CDR1 is SGHKS, CDR2 YYEKEE, per germline (reference sequence). CDR3 region: CASSLPLAASYNEQFF. The CDR3 region has the DNA TGTGCCAGCAGCCTTCCGCTAGCGGCCTCCTACAATGAGCAGTTCTTC.

For the CDR3, the DNA is TGTGCCAGCAGTTACTCGAGAACTCGGGGCTACACCTTC. Translated: CASSYSRTRGYTF. The chain couples TRBV6-5 to TRBJ1-2; D not certain. The germline V gene encodes CDR1 MNHEY and CDR2 SVGAGI. V dropped 0 bases and J dropped 8 bases, with 10 bases sitting between them. The CDR3 totals 13 residues.

This clonotype was seen more than once but under ten times. The chain carries TRBV12-3 or TRBV12-4 and TRBJ2-5; 7 nucleotides match TRBD1. V was clipped by 4 bases and J by 3 bases; unmatched bases: 2. The length of the CDR3 is 13 residues. In nucleotides, the CDR3 is TGTGCCAGCAGTTATGACAGGGAAGAGACCCAGTACTTC. It translates to CASSYDREETQYF.

The chain carries TRBV18 and TRBJ1-4; possibly TRBD1 for D (6 bases). V was shortened by 1 base and J by 3 bases, with 9 bases between the two germline ends. This CDR3 is built from 15 residues. The germline V gene has CDR1 KGHSH and CDR2 LQKENI. The CDR3 loop reads CASSPRRGSNEKLFF. The CDR3 region has the DNA TGTGCCAGCTCACCACGGAGGGGGTCTAATGAAAAACTGTTTTTT.

This clonotype has a count of ten or more. The chain links TRBV11-1 to TRBJ2-3, with D uncertain. V was cut by 2 bases and J by 2 bases, with 8 bases left in between. The germline V gene has CDR1 SGHAT and CDR2 FQDESV (reference sequence). The CDR3 totals 14 residues. CDR3 nucleotide sequence: TGTGCCAGCAGCTTACTCACGGCCACAGATACGCAGTATTTT. Its protein is CASSLLTATDTQYF.

DNA for the CDR3: TGTGCCAGCAGCCCCGGACAGGGGCGTTTTGTTAATGAAAAACTGTTTTTT. This translates into CASSPGQGRFVNEKLFF. The rearrangement links TRBV7-9 to TRBJ1-4; 9 bases are shared with TRBD1. CDR1 is SEHNR and CDR2 is FQNEAQ in the germline V gene (reference sequence). V lost 5 bases and J lost 4; bases outside the gene matches: 11. The CDR3 has 17 residues.

V is TRBV7-8 and J is TRBJ2-6, with unresolved D. The CDR3 has 15 amino acids. With 2 bases removed from V and 0 bases from J, the gap between germline ends came to 5 bases. CDR1 SGHVS and CDR2 FQNEAQ come from the germline V gene. DNA for the CDR3: TGTGCCAGCAGCTTATCGGCCTCTGGGGCCAACGTCCTGACTTTC. It yields the protein CASSLSASGANVLTF. Looking up the rest from reference TRBV7-8 and TRBJ2-6 gives the full variable domain: GAGVSQSPRYKVAKRGQDVALRCDPISGHVSLFWYQQALGQGPEFLTYFQNEAQLDKSGLPSDRFFAERPEGSVSTLKIQRTQQEDSAVYLCASSLSASGANVLTFGAGSRLTVL.

The rearrangement uses TRBV9 and TRBJ2-7; 7 bases match TRBD2. V dropped 4 bases and J dropped 2; count of bases not matched to a gene: 6. The CDR3 loop spans 14 amino acids. Per germline, CDR1 SGDLS and CDR2 YYNGEE. The CDR3 sequence is CASSSGEGTYEQYF. The CDR3 bases are TGTGCCAGCAGCTCGGGGGAGGGAACCTACGAGCAGTACTTC.

This sequence joins TRBV9 and TRBJ1-1; D gene ambiguous. Trimming cost V 3 bases and J 1 base, with 7 bases left between them. The CDR3 is 13 amino acids. CDR1 SGDLS and CDR2 YYNGEE come from the germline V gene. This CDR3 reads CASSAQTNTEAFF. The DNA of the CDR3 is TGTGCCAGCAGCGCTCAGACGAACACTGAAGCTTTCTTT.

The rearrangement uses TRBV27 and TRBJ2-3; no definite D call. V was shortened by 5 bases and J by 10 bases, with 13 bases between the two germline ends. CDR3 length equals 12 residues. Germline values: CDR1 MNHEY, CDR2 SMNVEV (reference sequence). The CDR3 protein is CASSRTHGAQYF. The CDR3 DNA follows: TGTGCCAGCAGTCGGACCCATGGGGCGCAGTATTTT.

This clonotype was picked up a small number of times. The chain has TRBV18 and TRBJ1-2, with a possible D match to TRBD1 (5 bases). The CDR3 totals 15 residues. The ends were cut back, 3 bases at V and 3 bases at J, with 14 bases in the middle. Per the germline V gene, CDR1 is KGHSH and CDR2 is LQKENI. This chain's CDR3 is CASSPRSGLDYGYTF. The CDR3 bases are TGTGCCAGCTCACCTCGGTCAGGGTTGGACTATGGCTACACCTTC. The full variable domain, with the rest looked up from reference TRBV18 and TRBJ1-2, is NAGVMQNPRHLVRRRGQEARLRCSPMKGHSHVYWYRQLPEEGLKFMVYLQKENIIDESGMPKERFSAEFPKEGPSILRIQQVVRGDSAAYFCASSPRSGLDYGYTFGSGTRLTVV.

This clonotype was observed a handful of times. V usage is TRBV7-3 and J usage is TRBJ2-3; no firm D call. Germline V gives CDR1 SGHTA, CDR2 FQGTGA. CDR3 length: 13 residues. The V end lost 9 bases, the J end lost 6 bases, and 16 bases lay between the germline ends. The CDR3 here is CASTARGADTQYF. CDR3 in DNA: TGTGCCAGTACGGCGAGAGGCGCGGATACGCAGTATTTT.